The present T cell receptor beta chain was sequenced within a study of blood T cell repertoires in COVID-19. Per the original methods: The authors estimated nucleated cell counts from reference gene primer amplification. The assay was immunoSEQ multiplex PCR, and TCRdb's table has in-frame clones only and misses some. V and J calls and clone size follow that table, whereas D and trimming were derived from the DNA. This sample has around 280,000 clones; roughly 90% occur once, and the top ten carry 2.2%. J gave up 3 bases and V 8 bases, and 8 bases lay outside the gene matches. CDR3 length: 14 amino acids. Germline-derived CDR1 and CDR2 are SGHDT and YYEEEE.

This chain uses TRBV5-6 with TRBJ2-5, with 9 bases identical to TRBD1. The sequenced sample consisted of peripheral blood. The clonotype comes from a woman in her forties or fifties who had recovered from COVID-19. Here the CDR3 reads CASTLDRGKETQYF. CDR3 in DNA: TGTGCCAGTACTTTGGACAGGGGAAAAGAGACCCAGTACTTC.